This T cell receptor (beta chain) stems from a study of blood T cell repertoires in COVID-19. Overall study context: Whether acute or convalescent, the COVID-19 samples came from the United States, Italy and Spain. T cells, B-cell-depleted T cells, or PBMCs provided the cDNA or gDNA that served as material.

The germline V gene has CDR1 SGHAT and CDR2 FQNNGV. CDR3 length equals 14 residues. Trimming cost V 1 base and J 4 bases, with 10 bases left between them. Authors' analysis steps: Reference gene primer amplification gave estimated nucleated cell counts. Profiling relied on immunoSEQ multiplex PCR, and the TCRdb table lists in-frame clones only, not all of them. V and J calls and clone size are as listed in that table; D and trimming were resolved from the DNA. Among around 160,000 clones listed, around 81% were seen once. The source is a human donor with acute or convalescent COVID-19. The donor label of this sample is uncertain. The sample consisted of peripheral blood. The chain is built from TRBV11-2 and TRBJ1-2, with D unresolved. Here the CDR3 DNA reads TGTGCCAGCAGCTTAGTGGGTACAGTCTATGGCTACACCTTC. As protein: CASSLVGTVYGYTF.